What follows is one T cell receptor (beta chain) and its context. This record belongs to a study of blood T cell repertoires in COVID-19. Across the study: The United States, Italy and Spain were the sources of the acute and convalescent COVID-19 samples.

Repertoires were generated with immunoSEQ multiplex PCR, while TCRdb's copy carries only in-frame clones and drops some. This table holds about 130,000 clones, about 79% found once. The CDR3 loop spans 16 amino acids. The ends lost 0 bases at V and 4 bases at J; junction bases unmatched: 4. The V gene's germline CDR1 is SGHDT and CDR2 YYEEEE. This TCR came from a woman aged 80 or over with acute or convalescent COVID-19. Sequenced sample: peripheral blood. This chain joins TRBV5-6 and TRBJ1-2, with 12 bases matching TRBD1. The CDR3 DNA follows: TGTGCCAGCAGCTTGGCGGGACAGGGGGCACGCTATGGCTACACCTTC. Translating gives CASSLAGQGARYGYTF.